The next 29 T cell receptor beta chains were all read from a single sample in a study of CD8 T cells in ankylosing spondylitis. Study-level points and caveats: For ankylosing spondylitis blood, a TCR beta motif of fewer than 10 highly homologous variants appeared characteristic.

One entry per CDR3 protein results from TCRdb running MiXCR on the 5' RACE reads. The table shows roughly 400,000 distinct CDR3 sequences, with around 20% occurring only once. What these receptors recognize is not known. The sample consisted of blood, either unsorted or a sorted T cell fraction (not recorded which). These receptors came from a male donor with ankylosing spondylitis.

This clonotype has only a few counts. The CDR3 here is CASRRRTVGEKLFF. The DNA of the CDR3 is TGTGCCAGCAGGCGGAGGACAGTGGGGGAAAAACTGTTTTTT. The chain carries TRBV12-3 or TRBV12-4 and TRBJ1-4; a possible D gene is TRBD1 (6 bases). With 6 bases removed from V and 8 bases from J, the gap between germline ends came to 16 bases. The CDR3 loop spans 14 amino acids.

The chain is built from TRBV6-1 and TRBJ2-4; TRBD2 aligns across 7 bases. V shed 6 bases and J 8 bases; nucleotides not matched to a gene: 16. This CDR3 has 16 amino acids. Germline values: CDR1 MNHNS, CDR2 SASEGT. CDR3 sequence (DNA): TGTGCCAGCAGAGCCTACATCCTAGCGGAGGGGTACATTCAGTACTTC. This translates into CASRAYILAEGYIQYF.

This chain links TRBV6-5 with TRBJ1-2; D gene unclear. Germline CDR1 is MNHEY and CDR2 is SVGAGI. The CDR3 has 12 amino acids. V was cut by 6 bases and J by 7 bases, with 12 bases left in between. CDR3 bases: TGTGCCAGCAGACTGGCCGCGGGTGGCTACACCTTC. It specifies CASRLAAGGYTF.

The CDR3 sequence: CASSSRAGSGDTQYF. DNA for the CDR3: TGTGCCAGCAGTTCCAGGGCAGGGTCCGGAGATACGCAGTATTTT. The V call is TRBV28, the J call TRBJ2-3; the D gene is possibly TRBD1 (5 bases). The CDR3 sequence is 15 residues long. V was cut by 4 bases and J by 5 bases, with 16 bases left in between. Germline CDR1 MDHEN, CDR2 SYDVKM. The full variable domain, with the rest looked up from reference TRBV28 and TRBJ2-3, is DVKVTQSSRYLVKRTGEKVFLECVQDMDHENMFWYRQDPGLGLRLIYFSYDVKMKEKGDIPEGYSVSREKKERFSLILESASTNQTSMYLCASSSRAGSGDTQYFGPGTRLTVL.

The chain combines TRBV15 with TRBJ2-5; 9 bases line up with TRBD2. Germline CDR1 LNHNV, CDR2 YYDKDF (reference sequence). This CDR3 spans 16 amino acids. V was clipped by 0 bases and J by 2 bases; unmatched bases: 4. The CDR3 DNA reads TGTGCCACCAGCAGAGATGTGCTAGCGGGACAAGAGACCCAGTACTTC. Translating it yields CATSRDVLAGQETQYF.

The rearrangement links TRBV7-2 to TRBJ2-2; D is ambiguous. Per germline, CDR1 SGHTA and CDR2 FQGNSA. With 3 bases removed from V and 4 bases from J, the gap between germline ends came to 6 bases. This CDR3 has 13 amino acids. This CDR3 reads CASSFSLTGELFF. The CDR3 DNA reads as TGTGCCAGCAGCTTCTCACTCACCGGGGAGCTGTTTTTT. The whole variable domain, filled in from reference TRBV7-2 and TRBJ2-2, reads GAGVSQSPSNKVTEKGKDVELRCDPISGHTALYWYRQSLGQGLEFLIYFQGNSAPDKSGLPSDRFSAERTGGSVSTLTIQRTQQEDSAVYLCASSFSLTGELFFGEGSRLTVL.

This clonotype turned up a few times. The chain couples TRBV6-2 or TRBV6-3 to TRBJ2-3; 12 positions match TRBD2. Germline CDR1 is MNHEY and CDR2 is SVGEGT. The CDR3 is made up of 20 amino acids. V gave up 6 bases and J gave up 0 bases; unmatched junction bases: 16. This chain's CDR3 is CASRLHGLAGSSTSTDTQYF. In nucleotides, the CDR3 is TGTGCCAGCAGACTTCACGGACTAGCGGGGTCAAGCACTAGCACAGATACGCAGTATTTT.

This clonotype has only a few counts. V usage is TRBV20-1 and J usage is TRBJ2-5; TRBD1 aligns across 8 bases. Unmatched junction bases numbered 11, after V lost 6 bases and J lost 5 bases. Germline assignment: CDR1 DFQATT and CDR2 SNEGSKA (reference sequence). The CDR3 is 14 amino acids. CDR3 in amino acids: CSAGTGPSVETQYF. The CDR3 bases are TGCAGTGCAGGGACAGGCCCGTCCGTGGAGACCCAGTACTTC.

V usage is TRBV5-1 and J usage is TRBJ1-1, with a possible D match to TRBD1 (6 bases). Looked up from germline, CDR1 is SGHRS and CDR2 is YFSETQ. The CDR3 runs to 14 residues. Trimming pared 3 bases from V and 6 bases from J, leaving 15 bases between. The CDR3 region is CASSWDTGRAEAFF. Here the CDR3 DNA reads TGCGCCAGCAGCTGGGATACAGGGAGGGCTGAAGCTTTCTTT.

The table lists this clonotype with a few counts. J is TRBJ1-2 and V is TRBV18, with 10 bases fitting TRBD1. This CDR3 has 17 amino acids. From germline, CDR1 is KGHSH and CDR2 LQKENI. V shed 3 bases, J shed 2 bases, and the junction held 9 bases outside the gene matches. DNA for the CDR3: TGTGCCAGCTCACCCGAAAACCAGGGACAGGGGAACTATGGCTACACCTTC. Protein: CASSPENQGQGNYGYTF. The full variable domain, completed using reference TRBV18 and TRBJ1-2, is NAGVMQNPRHLVRRRGQEARLRCSPMKGHSHVYWYRQLPEEGLKFMVYLQKENIIDESGMPKERFSAEFPKEGPSILRIQQVVRGDSAAYFCASSPENQGQGNYGYTFGSGTRLTVV.

The rearrangement uses TRBV5-1 and TRBJ2-6; D not certain. The CDR3 contains 15 residues. The V gene's germline CDR1 is SGHRS and CDR2 YFSETQ. Trimming shortened V by 0 bases and J by 2 bases, and 6 bases separated the two germline ends. CDR3 sequence: CASSLGAAGANVLTF. CDR3 nucleotide sequence: TGCGCCAGCAGCTTGGGGGCGGCTGGGGCCAACGTCCTGACTTTC.

This chain uses TRBV3-1 with TRBJ2-3, with a weak D call TRBD2 (8 bases). Trimming pared 5 bases from V and 6 bases from J, leaving 21 bases between. The CDR3 has 16 residues. CDR1 is LGHDT, CDR2 YNNKEL, per germline (reference sequence). The CDR3 bases are TGTGCCAGCAGCGGGCCGCCCGGGAGGGGGCTGGATACGCAGTATTTT. Amino acid sequence: CASSGPPGRGLDTQYF.

This chain links TRBV23-1 with TRBJ2-5, with unresolved D. TRBV23-1 is an open reading frame whose function is uncertain. The CDR3 sequence is 11 residues long. Trimming took 9 bases from V and 2 from J, leaving 7 bases between them. The CDR3 DNA sequence: TGCGCCAGATCCTGGCAAGAGACCCAGTACTTC. Its translation: CARSWQETQYF.

The chain is built from TRBV6-5 and TRBJ2-2, with 9 bases fitting TRBD1. The CDR3 has 15 residues. Germline CDR1 reads MNHEY; CDR2 reads SVGAGI. V was pared by 5 bases and J by 6 bases, with 7 bases of the junction left unmatched. CDR3 sequence: CASSHDRGSAGELFF. CDR3 bases: TGTGCCAGCAGTCACGACAGGGGGTCCGCCGGGGAGCTGTTTTTT.

This clonotype was seen a handful of times. The chain couples TRBV6-1 to TRBJ2-2, with TRBD1 matching over 7 bases. V lost 6 bases to trimming and J lost 4 bases; unmatched junction nucleotides: 5. The CDR3 covers 14 residues. Germline-derived CDR1 and CDR2 are MNHNS and SASEGT. The CDR3, as DNA: TGTGCCAGCAGAAGACAGGGTCCCACCGGGGAGCTGTTTTTT. This encodes CASRRQGPTGELFF.

There are a few counts of this clonotype. The V and J genes are TRBV12-3 or TRBV12-4 and TRBJ1-1; 7 nucleotides align to TRBD1. After removal of 6 bases from V and 0 bases from J, the junction contained 10 bases not matched to a gene. The CDR3 is made up of 16 amino acids. CDR3 region: CASRFRDSKMNTEAFF. The CDR3 DNA reads as TGTGCCAGCAGGTTCCGGGACAGTAAGATGAACACTGAAGCTTTCTTT.

Only a few counts were recorded for this clonotype. The genes are TRBV20-1 and TRBJ2-1, with D possibly being TRBD2 (7 bases). Trimming cost V 8 bases and J 8 bases, with 22 bases left between them. Per germline, CDR1 DFQATT and CDR2 SNEGSKA (reference sequence). This CDR3 has 14 amino acids. The CDR3 loop reads CSPVAERGGDEQFF. The CDR3 coding sequence is TGCAGTCCCGTAGCGGAGAGGGGGGGGGATGAGCAGTTCTTC.

With respect to this clonotype: A clone one base away is much larger, so this may be a read error. The chain is built from TRBV29-1 and TRBJ2-5, with TRBD2 identical over 13 bases. Per the germline V gene, CDR1 is SQVTM and CDR2 is ANQGSEA. The length of the CDR3 is 16 residues. The CDR3 coding sequence is TGCACCGCCAGGACTAGCGGGGGAGGTGGTCAAGAGACCCAGTACTTC. This translates into CTARTSGGGGQETQYF. Full variable domain (missing parts from reference TRBV29-1 and TRBJ2-5): SAVISQKPSRDICQRGTSLTIQCQVDSQVTMMFWYRQQPGQSLTLIATANQGSEATYESGFVIDKFPISRPNLTFSTLTVSNMSPEDSSIYLCTARTSGGGGQETQYFGPGTRLLVL.

This clonotype was seen a few times. This chain uses TRBV9 with TRBJ2-2; 11 bases line up with TRBD1. Germline CDR1 SGDLS, CDR2 YYNGEE. Trimming removed 4 bases from V and 4 bases from J; junction bases left unmatched: 3. The CDR3 is 15 amino acids. This CDR3 reads CASSPGTGGTGELFF. The DNA for the CDR3 is TGTGCCAGCAGCCCGGGGACAGGGGGCACCGGGGAGCTGTTTTTT.

A few counts support this clonotype. This rearrangement joins TRBV5-1 to TRBJ1-4; TRBD1 might be the D (5 bases). Trimming cost V 7 bases and J 8 bases, with 12 bases left between them. Germline V gene lookup returns CDR1 SGHRS and CDR2 YFSETQ. The length of the CDR3 is 12 residues. In DNA form, the CDR3 reads TGCGCCAGCGGAGAAGACAGCGAAAAACTGTTTTTT. It codes for CASGEDSEKLFF.

This clonotype has more than one count but fewer than ten. This chain connects TRBV9 to TRBJ1-6; 7 nucleotides match TRBD1. The germline CDR1 and CDR2 sequences are SGDLS and YYNGEE. The trim removed 0 bases at V and 8 bases at J, leaving 8 bases unmatched. This CDR3 region has 16 residues. CDR3 nucleotides: TGTGCCAGCAGCGTAGATCGGCACAGGGGAGATTCACCCCTCCACTTT. Its translation: CASSVDRHRGDSPLHF.

J is TRBJ2-2 and V is TRBV29-1; D is perhaps TRBD1 or TRBD2 (5 bases each). This CDR3 has 15 residues. The germline V gene encodes CDR1 SQVTM and CDR2 ANQGSEA. Written as DNA, the CDR3 is TGCAAAAGTTGTTGGGGGAATCCGAACACCGGGGAGCTGTTTTTT. It is translated as CKSCWGNPNTGELFF.

The CDR3 is CASSPGLSGNTIYF. CDR3 nucleotide sequence: TGTGCCAGCTCACCAGGGCTCTCTGGAAACACCATATATTTT. The chain links TRBV18 to TRBJ1-3; D remains ambiguous. Deletions cut 2 bases from V and 0 bases from J, with 5 bases between. The CDR3 has 14 amino acids. CDR1 KGHSH and CDR2 LQKENI come from the germline V gene.

The chain joins TRBV6-2 or TRBV6-3 to TRBJ2-5, with a tentative D call TRBD1 (5 bases). V lost 6 bases and J lost 0, with 14 bases in between. The CDR3 totals 15 residues. In germline, CDR1 is MNHEY, CDR2 SVGEGT. This CDR3 is CASRQEIDYQETQYF. Written as DNA, the CDR3 is TGTGCCAGCAGACAGGAGATAGACTACCAAGAGACCCAGTACTTC.

CDR3 bases: TGTGCCAGCAACCTCCGGGACGCCTACACTGAAGCTTTCTTT. Residues: CASNLRDAYTEAFF. V is TRBV12-3 or TRBV12-4 and J is TRBJ1-1; D possibly corresponds to TRBD1 (5 bases). The CDR3 sequence is 14 residues long. V was shortened by 7 bases and J by 3 bases, with 15 bases between the two germline ends.

The rearrangement links TRBV5-1 to TRBJ2-7; 11 bases are a match to TRBD1. Germline V CDR1 and CDR2: SGHRS, YFSETQ. With 2 bases clipped from V and 7 bases from J, the junction kept 5 bases outside the gene matches. CDR3 length: 14 amino acids. The CDR3, as DNA: TGCGCCAGCAGCTTTTTGGACAGGGGGCAGGAGCAGTACTTC. Its protein is CASSFLDRGQEQYF.

The rearrangement links TRBV5-1 to TRBJ2-5; 9 bases match TRBD2. The CDR3 is made up of 17 amino acids. V was pared by 3 bases and J by 5 bases, with 14 bases of the junction left unmatched. Germline V gene data show CDR1 as SGHRS and CDR2 as YFSETQ. The CDR3 spells CASSSRLLAGVGETQYF. The CDR3 DNA reads as TGCGCCAGCAGCTCCAGGTTATTAGCGGGAGTTGGGGAGACCCAGTACTTC.

The gene calls are TRBV6-2 or TRBV6-3 and TRBJ2-4; 11 bases map to TRBD2. Looked up from germline, CDR1 is MNHEY and CDR2 is SVGEGT. There are 15 residues in the CDR3. The V segment lost 6 bases and the J segment 7 bases; nucleotides outside the gene matches: 8. The CDR3: CASRELAGEFNIQYF. CDR3 DNA: TGTGCCAGCAGGGAACTAGCGGGAGAATTTAACATTCAGTACTTC.

The chain is built from TRBV29-1 and TRBJ1-2; D is undetermined. The CDR3 length is 11 residues. The germline gives CDR1 SQVTM, CDR2 ANQGSEA. Trimming removed 4 bases from V and 4 bases from J, with 7 bases in between. The CDR3 protein is CSVATFYGYTF. The DNA for the CDR3 is TGCAGCGTTGCGACGTTCTATGGCTACACCTTC.